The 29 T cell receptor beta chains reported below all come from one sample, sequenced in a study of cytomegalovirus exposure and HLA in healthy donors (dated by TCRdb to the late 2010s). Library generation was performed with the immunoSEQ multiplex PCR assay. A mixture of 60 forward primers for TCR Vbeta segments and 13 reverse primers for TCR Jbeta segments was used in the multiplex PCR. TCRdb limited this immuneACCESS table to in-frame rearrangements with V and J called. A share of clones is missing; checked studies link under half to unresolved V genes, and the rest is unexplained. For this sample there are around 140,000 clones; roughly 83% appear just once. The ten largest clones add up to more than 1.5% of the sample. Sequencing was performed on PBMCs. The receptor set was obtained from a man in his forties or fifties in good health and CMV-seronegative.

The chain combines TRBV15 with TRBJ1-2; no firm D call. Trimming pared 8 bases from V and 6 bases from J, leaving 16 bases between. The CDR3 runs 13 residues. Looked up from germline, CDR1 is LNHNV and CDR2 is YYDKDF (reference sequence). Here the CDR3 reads CATAAGRSDGYTF. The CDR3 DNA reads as TGTGCCACCGCCGCCGGGAGGTCCGATGGCTACACCTTC.

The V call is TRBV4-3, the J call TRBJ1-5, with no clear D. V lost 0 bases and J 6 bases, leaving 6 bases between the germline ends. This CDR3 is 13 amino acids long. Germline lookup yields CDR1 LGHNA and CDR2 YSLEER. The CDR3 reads CASSQDFSQPQHF. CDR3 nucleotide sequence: TGCGCCAGCAGCCAAGACTTCTCTCAGCCCCAGCATTTT.

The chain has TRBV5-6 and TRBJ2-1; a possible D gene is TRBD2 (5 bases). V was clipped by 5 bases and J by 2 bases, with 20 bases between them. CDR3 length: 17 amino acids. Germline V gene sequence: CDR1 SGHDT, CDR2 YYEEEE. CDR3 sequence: CASSRLSPLGAYNEQFF. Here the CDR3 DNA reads TGTGCCAGCAGTCGACTATCCCCTTTAGGCGCCTACAATGAGCAGTTCTTC.

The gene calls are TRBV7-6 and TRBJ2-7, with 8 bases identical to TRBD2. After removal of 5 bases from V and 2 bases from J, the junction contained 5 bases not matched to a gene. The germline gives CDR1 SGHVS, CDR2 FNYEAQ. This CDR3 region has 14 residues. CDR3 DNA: TGTGCCAGCAGCCAGGCGGGGGGAACCTACGAGCAGTACTTC. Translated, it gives CASSQAGGTYEQYF.

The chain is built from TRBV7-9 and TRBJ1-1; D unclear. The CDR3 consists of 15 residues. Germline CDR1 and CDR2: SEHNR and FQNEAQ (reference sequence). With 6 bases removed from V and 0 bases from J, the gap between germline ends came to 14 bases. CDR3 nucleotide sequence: TGTGCCAGCAGGCTTCATAGGGAGCTGAACACTGAAGCTTTCTTT. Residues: CASRLHRELNTEAFF.

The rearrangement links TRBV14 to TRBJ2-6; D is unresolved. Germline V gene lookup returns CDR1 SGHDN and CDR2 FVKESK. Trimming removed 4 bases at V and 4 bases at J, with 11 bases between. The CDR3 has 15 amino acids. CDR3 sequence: CASSPMGTGANVLTF. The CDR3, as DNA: TGTGCCAGCAGCCCGATGGGCACGGGGGCCAACGTCCTGACTTTC.

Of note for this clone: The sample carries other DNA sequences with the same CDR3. The CDR3 sequence: CASSLLAGSYEQYF. The CDR3, as DNA: TGTGCCAGCAGCTTACTAGCGGGCTCCTACGAGCAGTACTTC. J is TRBJ2-7 and V is TRBV7-2, with 8 bases identical to TRBD2. CDR1 is SGHTA, CDR2 FQGNSA, per germline. The CDR3 is made up of 14 amino acids. V lost 2 bases to trimming and J lost 0 bases; unmatched junction nucleotides: 0.

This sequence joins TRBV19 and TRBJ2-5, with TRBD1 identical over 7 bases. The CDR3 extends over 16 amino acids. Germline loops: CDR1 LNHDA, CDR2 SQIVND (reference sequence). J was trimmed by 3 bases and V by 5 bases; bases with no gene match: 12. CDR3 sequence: CASSPYAGTEEETQYF. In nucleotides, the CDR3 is TGTGCCAGTAGTCCTTATGCCGGGACAGAGGAAGAGACCCAGTACTTC.

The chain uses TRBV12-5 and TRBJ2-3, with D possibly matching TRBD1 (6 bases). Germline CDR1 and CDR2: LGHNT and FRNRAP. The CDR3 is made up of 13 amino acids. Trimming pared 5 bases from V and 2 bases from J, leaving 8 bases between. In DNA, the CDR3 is TGTGCTAGTGGTCCAGGGGACACAGATACGCAGTATTTT. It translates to CASGPGDTDTQYF.

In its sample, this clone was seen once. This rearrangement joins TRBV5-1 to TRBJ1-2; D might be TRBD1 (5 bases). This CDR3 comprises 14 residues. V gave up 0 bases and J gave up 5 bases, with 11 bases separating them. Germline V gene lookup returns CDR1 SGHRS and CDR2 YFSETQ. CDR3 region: CASSLGQPRYGYTF. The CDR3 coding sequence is TGCGCCAGCAGCTTGGGACAGCCTAGGTATGGCTACACCTTC.

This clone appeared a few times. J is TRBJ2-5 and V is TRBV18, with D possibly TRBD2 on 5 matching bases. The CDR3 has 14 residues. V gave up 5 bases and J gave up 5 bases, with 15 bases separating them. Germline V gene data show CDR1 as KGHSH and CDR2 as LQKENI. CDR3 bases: TGTGCCAGCTCATGGTACGACGGGGAGGAGACCCAGTACTTC. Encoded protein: CASSWYDGEETQYF.

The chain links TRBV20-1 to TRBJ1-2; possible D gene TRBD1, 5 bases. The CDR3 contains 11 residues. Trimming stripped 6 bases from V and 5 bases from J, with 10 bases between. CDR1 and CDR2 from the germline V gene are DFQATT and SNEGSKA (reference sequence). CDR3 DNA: TGCAGTGCGTTCGGGGGGTATGGCTACACCTTC. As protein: CSAFGGYGYTF.

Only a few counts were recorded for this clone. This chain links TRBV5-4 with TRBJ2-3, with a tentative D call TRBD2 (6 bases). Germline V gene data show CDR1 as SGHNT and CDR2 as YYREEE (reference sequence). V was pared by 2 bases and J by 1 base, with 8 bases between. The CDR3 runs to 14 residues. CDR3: CASSLPSGTDTQYF. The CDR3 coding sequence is TGTGCCAGCAGCTTACCTAGCGGCACAGATACGCAGTATTTT. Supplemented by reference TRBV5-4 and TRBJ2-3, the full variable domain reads ETGVTQSPTHLIKTRGQQVTLRCSSQSGHNTVSWYQQALGQGPQFIFQYYREEENGRGNFPPRFSGLQFPNYSSELNVNALELDDSALYLCASSLPSGTDTQYFGPGTRLTVL.

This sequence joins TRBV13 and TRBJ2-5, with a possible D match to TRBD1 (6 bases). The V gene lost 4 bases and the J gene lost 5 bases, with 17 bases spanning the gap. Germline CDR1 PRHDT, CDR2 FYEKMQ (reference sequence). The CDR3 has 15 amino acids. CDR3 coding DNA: TGTGCCAGCAGCTCCCACTCAGGGGTGAGGGAGACCCAGTACTTC. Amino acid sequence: CASSSHSGVRETQYF. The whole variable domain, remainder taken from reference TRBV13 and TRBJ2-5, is AAGVIQSPRHLIKEKRETATLKCYPIPRHDTVYWYQQGPGQDPQFLISFYEKMQSDKGSIPDRFSAQQFSDYHSELNMSSLELGDSALYFCASSSHSGVRETQYFGPGTRLLVL.

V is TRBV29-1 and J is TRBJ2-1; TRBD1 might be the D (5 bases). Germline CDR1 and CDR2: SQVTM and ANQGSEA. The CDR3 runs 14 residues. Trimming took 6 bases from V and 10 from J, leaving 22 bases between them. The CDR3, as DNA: TGCAGCGTCCCAGACACAATTAGGGGTATAGAGCAGTTCTTC. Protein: CSVPDTIRGIEQFF.

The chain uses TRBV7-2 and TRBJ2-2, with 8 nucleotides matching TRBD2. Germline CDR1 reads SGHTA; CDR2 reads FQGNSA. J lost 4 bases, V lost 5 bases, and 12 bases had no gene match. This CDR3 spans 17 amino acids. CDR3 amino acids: CASSTALGLAATGELFF. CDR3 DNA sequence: TGTGCCAGCAGCACCGCCTTAGGACTAGCTGCCACCGGGGAGCTGTTTTTT.

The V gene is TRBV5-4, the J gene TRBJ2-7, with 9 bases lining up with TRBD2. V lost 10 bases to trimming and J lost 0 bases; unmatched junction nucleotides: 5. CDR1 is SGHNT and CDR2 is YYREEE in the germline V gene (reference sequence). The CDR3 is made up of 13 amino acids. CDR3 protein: CAGGGESSYEQYF. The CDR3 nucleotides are TGTGCCGGCGGGGGGGAGAGCTCCTACGAGCAGTACTTC.

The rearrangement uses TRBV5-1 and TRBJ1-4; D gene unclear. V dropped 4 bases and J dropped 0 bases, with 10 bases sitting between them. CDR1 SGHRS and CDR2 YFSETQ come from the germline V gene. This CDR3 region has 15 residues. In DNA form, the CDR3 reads TGCGCCAGCAGCGTGGGAAGCGCAACTAATGAAAAACTGTTTTTT. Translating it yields CASSVGSATNEKLFF.

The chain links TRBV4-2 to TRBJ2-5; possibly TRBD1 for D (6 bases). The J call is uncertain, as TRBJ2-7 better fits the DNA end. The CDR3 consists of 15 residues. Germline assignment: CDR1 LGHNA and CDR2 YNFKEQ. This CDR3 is CASSQNNRDGYEQYF. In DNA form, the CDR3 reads TGTGCCAGCAGCCAAAATAACAGGGACGGCTACGAGCAGTACTTC.

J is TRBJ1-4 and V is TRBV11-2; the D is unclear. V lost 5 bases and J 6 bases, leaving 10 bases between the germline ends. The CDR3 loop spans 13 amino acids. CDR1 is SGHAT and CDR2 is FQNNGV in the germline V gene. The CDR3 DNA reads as TGTGCCAGCAGCCCGAAACTTCATGAAAAACTGTTTTTT. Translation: CASSPKLHEKLFF.

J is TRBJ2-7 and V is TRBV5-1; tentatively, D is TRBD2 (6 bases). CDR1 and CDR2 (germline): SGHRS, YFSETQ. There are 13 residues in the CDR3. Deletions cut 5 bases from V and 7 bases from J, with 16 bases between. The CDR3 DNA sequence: TGCGCCAGCAGGGAGGATCTAGCGTGGGAGCAGTACTTC. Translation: CASREDLAWEQYF.

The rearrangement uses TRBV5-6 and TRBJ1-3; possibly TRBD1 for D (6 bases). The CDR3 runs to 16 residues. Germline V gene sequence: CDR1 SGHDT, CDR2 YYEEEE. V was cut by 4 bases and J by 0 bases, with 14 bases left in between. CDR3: CASSHTGPLSGNTIYF. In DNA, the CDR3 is TGTGCCAGCAGCCATACAGGGCCCCTCTCTGGAAACACCATATATTTT. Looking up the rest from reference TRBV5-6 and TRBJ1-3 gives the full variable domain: DAGVTQSPTHLIKTRGQQVTLRCSPKSGHDTVSWYQQALGQGPQFIFQYYEEEERQRGNFPDRFSGHQFPNYSSELNVNALLLGDSALYLCASSHTGPLSGNTIYFGEGSWLTVV.

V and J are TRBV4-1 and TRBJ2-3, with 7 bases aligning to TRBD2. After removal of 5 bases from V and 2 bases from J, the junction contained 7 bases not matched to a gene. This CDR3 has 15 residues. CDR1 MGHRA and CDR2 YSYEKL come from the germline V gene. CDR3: CASSTPGTITDTQYF. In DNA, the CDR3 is TGCGCCAGCAGCACGCCCGGGACTATCACAGATACGCAGTATTTT.

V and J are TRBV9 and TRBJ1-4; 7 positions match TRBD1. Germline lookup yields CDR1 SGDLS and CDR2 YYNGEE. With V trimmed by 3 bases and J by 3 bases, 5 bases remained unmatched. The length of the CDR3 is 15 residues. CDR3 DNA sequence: TGTGCCAGCAGCGGTACAGGGGTTCCTAATGAAAAACTGTTTTTT. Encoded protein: CASSGTGVPNEKLFF. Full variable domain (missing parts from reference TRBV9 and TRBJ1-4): DSGVTQTPKHLITATGQRVTLRCSPRSGDLSVYWYQQSLDQGLQFLIQYYNGEERAKGNILERFSAQQFPDLHSELNLSSLELGDSALYFCASSGTGVPNEKLFFGSGTQLSVL.

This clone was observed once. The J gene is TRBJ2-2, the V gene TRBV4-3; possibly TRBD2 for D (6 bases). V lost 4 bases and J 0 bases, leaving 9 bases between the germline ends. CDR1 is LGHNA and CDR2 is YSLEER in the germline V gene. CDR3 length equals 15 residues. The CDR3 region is CASSPGSANTGELFF. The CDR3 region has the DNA TGCGCCAGCAGCCCCGGGAGCGCGAACACCGGGGAGCTGTTTTTT.

The CDR3 sequence is CASSLSGSSYNEQFF. CDR3 DNA: TGTGCCAGCAGCTTAAGCGGGAGCTCCTACAATGAGCAGTTCTTC. This chain links TRBV9 with TRBJ2-1, with 8 bases lining up with TRBD2. Trimming removed 4 bases from V and 0 bases from J; junction bases left unmatched: 3. The V gene's germline CDR1 is SGDLS and CDR2 YYNGEE. The CDR3 loop spans 15 amino acids.

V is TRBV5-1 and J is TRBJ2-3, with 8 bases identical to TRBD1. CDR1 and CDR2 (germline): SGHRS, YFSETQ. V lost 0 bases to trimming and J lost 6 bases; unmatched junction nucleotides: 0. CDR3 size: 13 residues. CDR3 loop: CASSLGQGDTQYF. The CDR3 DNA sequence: TGCGCCAGCAGCTTGGGACAGGGGGATACGCAGTATTTT.

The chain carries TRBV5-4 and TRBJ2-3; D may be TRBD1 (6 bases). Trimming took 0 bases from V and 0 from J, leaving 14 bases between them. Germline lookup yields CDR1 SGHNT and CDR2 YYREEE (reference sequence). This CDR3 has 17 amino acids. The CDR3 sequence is CASSLGRGRISTDTQYF. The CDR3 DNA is TGTGCCAGCAGCTTGGGTAGGGGGAGAATTAGCACAGATACGCAGTATTTT. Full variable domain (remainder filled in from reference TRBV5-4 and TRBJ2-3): ETGVTQSPTHLIKTRGQQVTLRCSSQSGHNTVSWYQQALGQGPQFIFQYYREEENGRGNFPPRFSGLQFPNYSSELNVNALELDDSALYLCASSLGRGRISTDTQYFGPGTRLTVL.

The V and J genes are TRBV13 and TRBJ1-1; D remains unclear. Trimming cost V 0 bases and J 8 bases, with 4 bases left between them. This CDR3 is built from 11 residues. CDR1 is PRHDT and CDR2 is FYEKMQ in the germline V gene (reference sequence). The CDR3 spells CASSLGTEAFF. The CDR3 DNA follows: TGTGCCAGCAGCTTAGGGACAGAAGCTTTCTTT.